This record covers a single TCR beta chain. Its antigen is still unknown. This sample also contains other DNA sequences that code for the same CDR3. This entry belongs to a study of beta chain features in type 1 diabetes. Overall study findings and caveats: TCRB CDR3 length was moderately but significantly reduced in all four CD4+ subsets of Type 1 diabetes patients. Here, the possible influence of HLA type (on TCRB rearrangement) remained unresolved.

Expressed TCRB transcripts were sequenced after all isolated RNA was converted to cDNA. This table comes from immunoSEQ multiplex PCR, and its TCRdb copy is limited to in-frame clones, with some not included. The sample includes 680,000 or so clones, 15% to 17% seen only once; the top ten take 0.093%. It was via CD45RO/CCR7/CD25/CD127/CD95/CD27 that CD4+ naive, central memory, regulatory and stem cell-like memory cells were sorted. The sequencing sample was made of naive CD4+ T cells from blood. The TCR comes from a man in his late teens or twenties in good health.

CDR3 nucleotides: TGTGCCAGCAGAACGGGACAGGGTACAGATACGCAGTATTTT. This sequence encodes CASRTGQGTDTQYF. The J gene is TRBJ2-3, the V gene TRBV6-5, with 9 positions matching TRBD1. Germline-derived CDR1 and CDR2 are MNHEY and SVGAGI. V lost 6 bases to trimming and J lost 3 bases; unmatched junction nucleotides: 4. The CDR3 has 14 residues.